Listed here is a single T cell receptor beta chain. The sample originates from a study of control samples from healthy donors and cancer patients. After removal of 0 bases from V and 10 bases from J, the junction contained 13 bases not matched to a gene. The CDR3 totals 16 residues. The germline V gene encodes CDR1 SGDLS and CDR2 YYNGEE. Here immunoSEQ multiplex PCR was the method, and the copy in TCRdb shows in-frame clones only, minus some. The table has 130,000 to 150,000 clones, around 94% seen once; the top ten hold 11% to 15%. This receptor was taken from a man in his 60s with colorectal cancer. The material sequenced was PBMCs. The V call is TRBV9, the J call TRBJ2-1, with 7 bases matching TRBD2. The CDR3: CASSVGDYPRGEEQFF. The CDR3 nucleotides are TGTGCCAGCAGCGTAGGGGACTACCCCCGGGGAGAGGAGCAGTTCTTC.